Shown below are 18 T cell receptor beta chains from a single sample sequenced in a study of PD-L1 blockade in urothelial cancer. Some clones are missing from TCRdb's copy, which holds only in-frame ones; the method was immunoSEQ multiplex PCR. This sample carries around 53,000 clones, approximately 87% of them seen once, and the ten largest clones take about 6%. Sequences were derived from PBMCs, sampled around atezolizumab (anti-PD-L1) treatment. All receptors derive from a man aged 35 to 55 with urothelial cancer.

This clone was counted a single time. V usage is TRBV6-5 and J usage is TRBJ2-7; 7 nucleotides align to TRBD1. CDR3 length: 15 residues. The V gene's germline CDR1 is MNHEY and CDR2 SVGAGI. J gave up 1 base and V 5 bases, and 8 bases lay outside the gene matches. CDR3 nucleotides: TGTGCCAGCAGTAGCGGACAGGCCGGTTCCTACGAGCAGTACTTC. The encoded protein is CASSSGQAGSYEQYF.

The chain's CDR3 is CASSHGPGQGFNEQFF. CDR3 in DNA: TGTGCCAGCAGCCATGGTCCGGGACAGGGATTCAATGAGCAGTTCTTC. V gene TRBV4-2 combines with J gene TRBJ2-1; 9 bases line up with TRBD1. Trimming cost V 3 bases and J 6 bases; bases outside gene matches: 9. The germline CDR1 and CDR2 sequences are LGHNA and YNFKEQ. This CDR3 contains 16 residues.

DNA of the CDR3: TGTGCCAGCAGTTTAGGGGGGGAAAAACTGTTTTTT. Amino acid sequence: CASSLGGEKLFF. This chain uses TRBV27 with TRBJ1-4; D might be TRBD1 (5 bases). CDR1 and CDR2 from the germline V gene are MNHEY and SMNVEV (reference sequence). The CDR3 consists of 12 residues. V was cut by 2 bases and J by 8 bases, with 6 bases left in between.

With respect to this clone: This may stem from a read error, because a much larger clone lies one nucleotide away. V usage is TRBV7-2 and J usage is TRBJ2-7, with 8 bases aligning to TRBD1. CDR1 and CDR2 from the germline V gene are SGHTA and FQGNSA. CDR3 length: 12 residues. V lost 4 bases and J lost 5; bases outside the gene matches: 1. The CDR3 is CASSSQGDEQYF. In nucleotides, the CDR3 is TGTGCCAGCAGCTCACAGGGGGACGAGCAGTACTTC.

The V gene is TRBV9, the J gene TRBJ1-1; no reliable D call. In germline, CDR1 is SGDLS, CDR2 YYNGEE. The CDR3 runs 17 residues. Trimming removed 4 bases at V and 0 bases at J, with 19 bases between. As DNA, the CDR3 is TGTGCCAGCAGCCCCGAAGTCGGTTATCCAATGAACACTGAAGCTTTCTTT. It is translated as CASSPEVGYPMNTEAFF.

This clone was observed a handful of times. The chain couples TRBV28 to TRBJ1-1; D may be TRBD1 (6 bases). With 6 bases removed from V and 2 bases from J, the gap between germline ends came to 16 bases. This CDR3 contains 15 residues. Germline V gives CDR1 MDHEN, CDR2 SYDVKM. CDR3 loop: CASSPPNRVNTEAFF. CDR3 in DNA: TGTGCCAGCAGCCCCCCGAACAGGGTTAACACTGAAGCTTTCTTT.

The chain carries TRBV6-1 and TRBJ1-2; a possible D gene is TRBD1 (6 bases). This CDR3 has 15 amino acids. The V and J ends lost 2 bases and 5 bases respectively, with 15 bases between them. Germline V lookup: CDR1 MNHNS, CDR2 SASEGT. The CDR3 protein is CASSELRRDTYGYTF. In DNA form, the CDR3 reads TGTGCCAGCAGTGAATTGCGTCGGGACACTTATGGCTACACCTTC.

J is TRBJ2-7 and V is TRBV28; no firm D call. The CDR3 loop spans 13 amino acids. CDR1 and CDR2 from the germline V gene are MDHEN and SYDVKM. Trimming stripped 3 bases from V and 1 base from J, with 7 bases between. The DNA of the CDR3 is TGTGCCAGCAGTTTTCACGGGTCCTACGAGCAGTACTTC. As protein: CASSFHGSYEQYF.

As DNA, the CDR3 is TGTGCCAGCAGTCCCCCGACTAGCGGGAGTCCCAACTACAATGAGCAGTTCTTC. Protein sequence: CASSPPTSGSPNYNEQFF. The genes are TRBV6-8 and TRBJ2-1, with 12 positions matching TRBD2. Germline lookup yields CDR1 MNHGY and CDR2 SAAAGT. The length of the CDR3 is 18 residues. V gave up 5 bases and J gave up 3 bases; unmatched junction bases: 11.

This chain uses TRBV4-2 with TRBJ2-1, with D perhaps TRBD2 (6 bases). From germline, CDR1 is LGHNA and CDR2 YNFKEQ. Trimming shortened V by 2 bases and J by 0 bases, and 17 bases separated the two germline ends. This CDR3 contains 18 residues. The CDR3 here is CASSQLPSAGGSYNEQFF. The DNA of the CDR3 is TGTGCCAGCAGCCAACTTCCTAGCGCTGGGGGCTCCTACAATGAGCAGTTCTTC.

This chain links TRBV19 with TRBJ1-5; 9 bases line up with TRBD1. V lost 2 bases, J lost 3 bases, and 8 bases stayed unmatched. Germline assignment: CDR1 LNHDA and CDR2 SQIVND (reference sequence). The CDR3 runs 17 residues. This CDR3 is CASSIRLDRGSNQPQHF. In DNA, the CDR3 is TGTGCCAGTAGTATAAGGTTGGACAGGGGTTCCAATCAGCCCCAGCATTTT.

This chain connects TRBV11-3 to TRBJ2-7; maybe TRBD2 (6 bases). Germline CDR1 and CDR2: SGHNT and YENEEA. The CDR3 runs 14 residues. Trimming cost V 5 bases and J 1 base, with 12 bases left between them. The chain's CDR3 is CASSPAGRSYEQYF. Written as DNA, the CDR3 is TGTGCCAGCAGCCCGGCGGGGAGGTCCTACGAGCAGTACTTC.

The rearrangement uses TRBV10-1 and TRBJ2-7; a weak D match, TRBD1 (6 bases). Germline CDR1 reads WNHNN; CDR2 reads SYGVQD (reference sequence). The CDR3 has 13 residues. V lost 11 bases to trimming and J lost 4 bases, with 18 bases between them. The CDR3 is CAPRSRGLYEQYF. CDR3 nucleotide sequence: TGCGCCCCCAGGTCCAGGGGTCTTTACGAGCAGTACTTC.

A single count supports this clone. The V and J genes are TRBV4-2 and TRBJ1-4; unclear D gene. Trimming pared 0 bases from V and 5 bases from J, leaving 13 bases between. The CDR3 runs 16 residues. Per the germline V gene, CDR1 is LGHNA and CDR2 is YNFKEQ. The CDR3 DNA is TGTGCCAGCAGCCAAGAATTGGGAACGGGAAATGAAAAACTGTTTTTT. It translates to CASSQELGTGNEKLFF.

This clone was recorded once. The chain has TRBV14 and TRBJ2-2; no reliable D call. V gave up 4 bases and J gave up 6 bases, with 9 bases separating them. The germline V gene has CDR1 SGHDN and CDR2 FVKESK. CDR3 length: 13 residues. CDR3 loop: CASSPLPAGELFF. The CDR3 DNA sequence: TGTGCCAGCAGCCCCCTCCCAGCCGGGGAGCTGTTTTTT.

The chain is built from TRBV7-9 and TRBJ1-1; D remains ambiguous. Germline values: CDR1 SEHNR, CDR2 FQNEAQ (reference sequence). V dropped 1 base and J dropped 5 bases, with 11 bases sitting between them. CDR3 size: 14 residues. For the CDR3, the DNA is TGTGCCAGCAGCTTAGAGTTACGGGAGACTGAAGCTTTCTTT. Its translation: CASSLELRETEAFF.

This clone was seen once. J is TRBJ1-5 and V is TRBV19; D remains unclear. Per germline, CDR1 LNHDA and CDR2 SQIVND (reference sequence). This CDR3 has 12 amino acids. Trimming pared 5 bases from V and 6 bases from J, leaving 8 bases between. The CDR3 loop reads CASSEYSQPQHF. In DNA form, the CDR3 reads TGTGCCAGTAGTGAGTACAGTCAGCCCCAGCATTTT.

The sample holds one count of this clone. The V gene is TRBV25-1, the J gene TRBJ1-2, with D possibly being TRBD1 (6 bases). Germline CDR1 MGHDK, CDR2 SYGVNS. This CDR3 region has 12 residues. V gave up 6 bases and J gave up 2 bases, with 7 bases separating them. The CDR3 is CASSDRNYGYTF. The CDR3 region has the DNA TGTGCCAGCAGCGACAGGAACTATGGCTACACCTTC.